The next 7 T cell receptor beta chains were all read from a single sample in a study of regulatory T cells in long-lasting Graves disease. CDR3 regions were amplified by Arm-PCR using iRepertoire HTBI primers to build TCR beta libraries. Using its own MiXCR run on the multiplex PCR reads, TCRdb lists one record per CDR3 protein. Here the sample spans under 450,000 distinct CDR3 sequences, around 20% being singletons. Time point reported: persistent/refractory GD, antithyroid drugs over 5 years with positive TRAb. RNA extracted from PBMCs served as the sequencing template. This specimen consisted of peripheral blood mononuclear cells (PBMCs), obtained when the disease was refractory, from a patient treated with antithyroid drugs. The source is a female donor with Graves disease.

J is TRBJ2-7 and V is TRBV5-1; D is undetermined. This CDR3 has 12 residues. Trimming left V 2 bases short and J 3 bases short, with 6 bases between. Germline V gives CDR1 SGHRS, CDR2 YFSETQ. Here the CDR3 DNA reads TGCGCCAGCAGCTTCGACAACTACGAGCAGTACTTC. Amino acids: CASSFDNYEQYF. Together with reference TRBV5-1 and TRBJ2-7, the CDR3 gives the full variable domain: KAGVTQTPRYLIKTRGQQVTLSCSPISGHRSVSWYQQTPGQGLQFLFEYFSETQRNKGNFPGRFSGRQFSNSRSEMNVSTLELGDSALYLCASSFDNYEQYFGPGTRLTVT.

This clonotype came up many times. J is TRBJ1-4 and V is TRBV7-2, with no clear D. V was clipped by 0 bases and J by 4 bases, with 6 bases between them. Germline V gene lookup returns CDR1 SGHTA and CDR2 FQGNSA. The CDR3 sequence is 14 residues long. This chain's CDR3 is CASSLAVRNEKLFF. DNA for the CDR3: TGTGCCAGCAGCTTAGCGGTTCGTAATGAAAAACTGTTTTTT. Supplemented by reference TRBV7-2 and TRBJ1-4, the full variable domain reads GAGVSQSPSNKVTEKGKDVELRCDPISGHTALYWYRQSLGQGLEFLIYFQGNSAPDKSGLPSDRFSAERTGGSVSTLTIQRTQQEDSAVYLCASSLAVRNEKLFFGSGTQLSVL.

There are many counts of this clonotype. The chain's CDR3 is CASSPTSGRETGELFF. In nucleotides, the CDR3 is TGTGCCAGCAGTCCGACTAGCGGGAGGGAGACCGGGGAGCTGTTTTTT. The V gene is TRBV2, the J gene TRBJ2-2; 14 bases align to TRBD2. This CDR3 has 16 residues. CDR1 SNHLY and CDR2 FYNNEI come from the germline V gene. Germline trimming cut 5 bases from V and 5 bases from J; bases unmatched to any gene: 4.

V and J are TRBV12-3 or TRBV12-4 and TRBJ2-1; the D gene could be TRBD1 or TRBD2 (5 bases each). CDR3 length: 14 residues. Trimming took 6 bases from V and 7 from J, leaving 16 bases between them. The CDR3 nucleotides are TGTGCCAGCAGGTGGGGTGCAGGGAGAAATGAGCAGTTCTTC. The encoded protein is CASRWGAGRNEQFF.

About this clonotype: A read error may be the cause here, since a much bigger clone is one base away. The V and J genes are TRBV5-4 and TRBJ2-5, with a tentative D call TRBD2 (5 bases). The germline V gene has CDR1 SGHNT and CDR2 YYREEE (reference sequence). The CDR3 runs to 14 residues. The chain's CDR3 is CASSLGVALETQHF. DNA for the CDR3: TGTGCCAGCAGCTTGGGGGTAGCGTTGGAGACCCAGCACTTC.

The CDR3 region is CASSPGLDSYSNQPQHF. The DNA of the CDR3 is TGTGCCAGTAGTCCGGGACTCGATTCTTATAGCAATCAGCCCCAGCATTTT. V is TRBV19 and J is TRBJ1-5; possible D gene TRBD1, 5 bases. Trimming removed 5 bases at V and 0 bases at J, with 17 bases between. The CDR3 covers 17 residues. The germline gives CDR1 LNHDA, CDR2 SQIVND (reference sequence).

This clonotype came up a few times. V is TRBV29-1 and J is TRBJ1-1; weak D call: TRBD1 (6 bases). This CDR3 has 13 amino acids. Trimming took 7 bases from V and 7 from J, leaving 19 bases between them. CDR1 and CDR2 (germline): SQVTM, ANQGSEA. This CDR3 is CSAPTPGAGEAFF. CDR3 in DNA: TGCAGCGCCCCCACCCCAGGGGCAGGTGAAGCTTTCTTT.